The present TCR beta chain was sequenced within a study of cytomegalovirus exposure and HLA in healthy donors. Study-level background: Earlier work reported approximately 100 million unique TCR beta sequences from some 180 million T cells. Findings and caveats of the study: The study labeled fewer than 200 TCR beta chains cytomegalovirus-associated. Common viral pathogens (according to a later analysis) appeared linked to several of the most significant clusters.

Germline CDR1 reads SGHTA; CDR2 reads FQGNSA. The V end lost 1 base, the J end lost 5 bases, and 17 bases lay between the germline ends. CDR3 size: 16 residues. The PCR made use of 60 Vbeta and 13 Jbeta primers. Using immunoSEQ multiplex PCR, the repertoire was profiled, and TCRdb retains in-frame clones only, with some absent. The sample has about 200,000 clones, over 65% seen once. This clone was detected only once. Its target is unknown. Source material: PBMCs. This receptor was obtained from a woman in her twenties or thirties in good health and CMV-seronegative. The chain carries TRBV7-2 and TRBJ2-5; D possibly corresponds to TRBD2 (5 bases). CDR3 loop: CASSLVAGVYRETQYF. In DNA form, the CDR3 reads TGTGCCAGCAGCTTAGTTGCCGGGGTGTACCGGGAGACCCAGTACTTC.